The 22 T cell receptor beta chains listed next were all sequenced from one sample in a study of radiotherapy plus CTLA-4 blockade in lung cancer. The repertoire was sequenced with immunoSEQ multiplex PCR; TCRdb's copy has only in-frame clones and lacks some. The sample includes about 80,000 clones, 84% seen only once; the top ten take about 0.79%. Specimen: peripheral blood, collected from a patient treated with radiotherapy plus ipilimumab. The receptor source for this set is a human donor with non-small cell lung cancer who had stable disease on radiotherapy plus ipilimumab.

The rearrangement uses TRBV30 and TRBJ2-7; D is undetermined. CDR1 and CDR2 from the germline V gene are GTSNPN and SVGIG (reference sequence). V lost 3 bases to trimming and J lost 2 bases, with 8 bases between them. CDR3 length: 12 amino acids. The CDR3 coding sequence is TGTGCCTGGAGCTATACTACCTACGAGCAGTACTTC. Protein product: CAWSYTTYEQYF. The complete variable domain, with remaining parts taken from reference TRBV30 and TRBJ2-7, reads SQTIHQWPATLVQPVGSPLSLECTVEGTSNPNLYWYRQAAGRGLQLLFYSVGIGQISSEVPQNLSASRPQDRQFILSSKKLLLSDSGFYLCAWSYTTYEQYFGPGTRLTVT.

This clone has only one observation. The DNA of the CDR3 is TGTGCCAGCAGTGAAGCCAGCAAGATCGCAGATACGCAGTATTTT. Amino acid sequence: CASSEASKIADTQYF. The J gene is TRBJ2-3, the V gene TRBV2; D unclear. Trimming pared 0 bases from V and 4 bases from J, leaving 11 bases between. Germline CDR1 reads SNHLY; CDR2 reads FYNNEI. This CDR3 has 15 amino acids.

This clone was found a few times. The chain recombines TRBV10-1 with TRBJ2-7; 10 nucleotides align to TRBD1. The CDR3 loop spans 15 amino acids. Germline CDR1 reads WNHNN; CDR2 reads SYGVQD (reference sequence). Trimming cost V 7 bases and J 2 bases; bases outside gene matches: 8. The CDR3 nucleotides read TGCGCCAGCAATTCCGGGACAGGGGACCCCTACGAGCAGTACTTC. Its translation: CASNSGTGDPYEQYF.

The V and J genes are TRBV5-6 and TRBJ1-3, with a possible D match to TRBD1 (5 bases). This CDR3 is built from 16 residues. The V gene's germline CDR1 is SGHDT and CDR2 YYEEEE. V was clipped by 3 bases and J by 1 base, with 14 bases between them. The CDR3 DNA reads TGTGCCAGCAGCTGGGCGGGGACCGCGTCTGGAAACACCATATATTTT. It yields the protein CASSWAGTASGNTIYF.

The chain is built from TRBV27 and TRBJ2-7; 10 bases map to TRBD1. The junction had 7 bases not matched to a gene; V was cut back by 5 bases and J by 3 bases. This CDR3 comprises 15 residues. Germline V gives CDR1 MNHEY, CDR2 SMNVEV (reference sequence). CDR3 DNA: TGTGCCAGCAGTCCTCGTGGACAGGGGGTCTACGAGCAGTACTTC. Amino acids: CASSPRGQGVYEQYF.

There are a few counts of this clone. The CDR3 nucleotides are TGCGCCACCAGTATCGATTTAAAATATGGCTACACCTTC. Amino acid sequence: CATSIDLKYGYTF. This chain uses TRBV5-1 with TRBJ1-2, with D unresolved. The CDR3 runs to 13 residues. Germline CDR1 is SGHRS and CDR2 is YFSETQ. V lost 9 bases to trimming and J lost 5 bases, with 17 bases between them.

This clone has just a few counts. The rearrangement joins TRBV4-2 to TRBJ2-7; D is ambiguous. Trimming took 1 base from V and 1 from J, leaving 8 bases between them. The germline gives CDR1 LGHNA, CDR2 YNFKEQ. The CDR3 covers 14 residues. CDR3: CASSQGATSYEQYF. The CDR3 region has the DNA TGTGCCAGCAGCCAAGGAGCGACGTCCTACGAGCAGTACTTC.

This chain joins TRBV5-6 and TRBJ2-2, with D possibly matching TRBD1 (7 bases). The CDR3 contains 17 residues. The V gene's germline CDR1 is SGHDT and CDR2 YYEEEE. V was trimmed by 4 bases and J by 5 bases, leaving 21 bases between them. CDR3: CASSRYGGGRGTGELFF. The CDR3 nucleotides read TGTGCCAGCAGCCGCTACGGAGGGGGCCGGGGGACCGGGGAGCTGTTTTTT. The complete variable domain, with remaining parts taken from reference TRBV5-6 and TRBJ2-2, reads DAGVTQSPTHLIKTRGQQVTLRCSPKSGHDTVSWYQQALGQGPQFIFQYYEEEERQRGNFPDRFSGHQFPNYSSELNVNALLLGDSALYLCASSRYGGGRGTGELFFGEGSRLTVL.

A single count supports this clone. This chain links TRBV7-9 with TRBJ2-5; D gene ambiguous. The CDR3 runs 14 residues. V lost 4 bases, J lost 2 bases, and 11 bases lay in between. CDR1 and CDR2 from the germline V gene are SEHNR and FQNEAQ (reference sequence). In DNA form, the CDR3 reads TGTGCCAGCAGCTCTCCGGGTCTACAAGAGACCCAGTACTTC. It translates to CASSSPGLQETQYF.

This rearrangement joins TRBV19 to TRBJ2-1, with 10 bases fitting TRBD2. This CDR3 spans 14 amino acids. V lost 4 bases and J lost 12; bases outside the gene matches: 9. Germline CDR1 is LNHDA and CDR2 is SQIVND (reference sequence). The CDR3 region is CASSKASGSIGQFF. For the CDR3, the DNA is TGTGCCAGTAGTAAAGCTAGCGGGAGTATAGGGCAGTTCTTC.

V gene TRBV7-2 combines with J gene TRBJ1-6, with D possibly matching TRBD1 (5 bases). The CDR3 is 14 residues long. Germline assignment: CDR1 SGHTA and CDR2 FQGNSA. V gave up 5 bases and J gave up 7 bases, with 12 bases separating them. Written as DNA, the CDR3 is TGTGCCAGCAGCCCGGGACGGGAGAATTCACCCCTCCACTTT. Protein: CASSPGRENSPLHF.

This clone occurred a few times. J is TRBJ2-2 and V is TRBV7-9; tentatively, D is TRBD2 (5 bases). V was shortened by 9 bases and J by 2 bases, with 13 bases between the two germline ends. CDR1 and CDR2 (germline): SEHNR, FQNEAQ (reference sequence). The CDR3 sequence is 14 residues long. CDR3 protein: CARGGAANTGELFF. As DNA, the CDR3 is TGTGCCAGAGGAGGAGCGGCAAACACCGGGGAGCTGTTTTTT.

The CDR3 DNA is TGTGCCAGCAGCCGGGACCTAGGCGAAAAACTGTTTTTT. Its protein product is CASSRDLGEKLFF. This chain connects TRBV4-2 to TRBJ1-4, with D possibly TRBD1 on 5 matching bases. The CDR3 sequence is 13 residues long. The germline gives CDR1 LGHNA, CDR2 YNFKEQ. V was cut by 4 bases and J by 8 bases, with 11 bases left in between.

The chain links TRBV28 to TRBJ2-5; no definite D call. Trimming pared 5 bases from V and 3 bases from J, leaving 16 bases between. Germline V lookup: CDR1 MDHEN, CDR2 SYDVKM. The CDR3 sequence is 15 residues long. The chain's CDR3 is CASSPASRPEETQYF. In DNA, the CDR3 is TGTGCCAGCAGTCCCGCCAGTAGACCCGAAGAGACCCAGTACTTC.

This clone was recorded once. The chain couples TRBV11-3 to TRBJ2-1; TRBD2 matches 10 bases. V was clipped by 5 bases and J by 7 bases; unmatched bases: 8. This CDR3 has 15 amino acids. Germline lookup yields CDR1 SGHNT and CDR2 YENEEA. The DNA for the CDR3 is TGTGCCAGCAGCATAAGCGGGGGGGTCATTAATGAGCAGTTCTTC. Protein sequence: CASSISGGVINEQFF.

The chain carries TRBV4-2 and TRBJ1-2, with 9 positions matching TRBD1. Germline CDR1 and CDR2: LGHNA and YNFKEQ. V shed 4 bases and J 8 bases; nucleotides not matched to a gene: 5. The CDR3 is 13 residues long. The CDR3 DNA sequence: TGTGCCAGCAGCCCAGACAGGGGGAGCGGCTACACCTTC. This codes for CASSPDRGSGYTF.

This chain uses TRBV7-2 with TRBJ1-1; D remains ambiguous. The CDR3 is made up of 15 amino acids. The germline CDR1 and CDR2 sequences are SGHTA and FQGNSA. With 1 base removed from V and 0 bases from J, the gap between germline ends came to 9 bases. DNA of the CDR3: TGTGCCAGCAGCTTAGAACTAAACCTGAACACTGAAGCTTTCTTT. Amino acid sequence: CASSLELNLNTEAFF.

The chain has TRBV7-7 and TRBJ2-3; tentatively, D is TRBD2 (6 bases). The V end was cut by 3 bases, the J end by 0 bases, with 10 bases between. CDR1 SSHAT and CDR2 FNYEAQ come from the germline V gene (reference sequence). The length of the CDR3 is 15 residues. The CDR3 is CASSLLASSTDTQYF. CDR3 nucleotides: TGTGCCAGCAGCTTGCTAGCGTCTAGCACAGATACGCAGTATTTT.

Only a few counts were recorded for this clone. The gene calls are TRBV28 and TRBJ2-7, with TRBD1 matching over 7 bases. V lost 2 bases, J lost 2 bases, and 9 bases stayed unmatched. The CDR3 is 16 amino acids. Germline V gene sequence: CDR1 MDHEN, CDR2 SYDVKM. The CDR3 protein is CASSLLSTGYPYEQYF. The CDR3 DNA sequence: TGTGCCAGCAGTTTACTTTCGACAGGGTATCCCTACGAGCAGTACTTC.

The CDR3 protein is CASSRGQGPKSAYNEQFF. In nucleotides, the CDR3 is TGTGCCAGCTCCCGGGGACAGGGGCCTAAATCTGCCTACAATGAGCAGTTCTTC. The V call is TRBV18, the J call TRBJ2-1; 10 bases match TRBD1. CDR3 length: 18 residues. The germline gives CDR1 KGHSH, CDR2 LQKENI. After removal of 6 bases from V and 2 bases from J, the junction contained 13 bases not matched to a gene.

The sample holds one count of this clone. The rearrangement joins TRBV5-1 to TRBJ2-1; no clear D. V lost 0 bases, J lost 6 bases, and 10 bases lay in between. Germline CDR1 reads SGHRS; CDR2 reads YFSETQ. There are 14 residues in the CDR3. The CDR3: CASSLGSGFNEQFF. CDR3 sequence (DNA): TGCGCCAGCAGCTTGGGGTCCGGCTTCAATGAGCAGTTCTTC.

On this clone itself: The germline gene is not matched at one end of the junction; a read error may be the cause. CDR3 region: CASSFGLGVEQFF. DNA of the CDR3: TGTGCTAGCAGCTTCGGTTTGGGAGTTGAGCAGTTCTTC. This chain connects TRBV7-7 to TRBJ2-1; tentatively, D is TRBD2 (5 bases). The CDR3 runs to 13 residues. Germline V gives CDR1 SSHAT, CDR2 FNYEAQ (reference sequence).